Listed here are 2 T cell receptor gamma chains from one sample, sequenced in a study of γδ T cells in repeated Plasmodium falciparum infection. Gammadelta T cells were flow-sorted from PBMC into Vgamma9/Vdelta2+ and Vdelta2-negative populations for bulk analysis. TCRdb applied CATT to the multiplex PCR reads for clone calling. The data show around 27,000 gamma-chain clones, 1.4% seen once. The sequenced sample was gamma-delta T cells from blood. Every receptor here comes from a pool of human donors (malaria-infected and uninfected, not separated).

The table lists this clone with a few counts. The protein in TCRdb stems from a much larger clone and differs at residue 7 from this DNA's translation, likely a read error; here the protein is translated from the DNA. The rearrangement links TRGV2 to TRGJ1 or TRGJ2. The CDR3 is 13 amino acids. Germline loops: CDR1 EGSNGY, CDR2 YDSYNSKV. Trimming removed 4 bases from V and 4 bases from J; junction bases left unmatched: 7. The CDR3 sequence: CATWELEYYKKLF. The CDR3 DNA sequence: TGTGCCACCTGGGAGCTGGAATATTATAAGAAACTCTTT.

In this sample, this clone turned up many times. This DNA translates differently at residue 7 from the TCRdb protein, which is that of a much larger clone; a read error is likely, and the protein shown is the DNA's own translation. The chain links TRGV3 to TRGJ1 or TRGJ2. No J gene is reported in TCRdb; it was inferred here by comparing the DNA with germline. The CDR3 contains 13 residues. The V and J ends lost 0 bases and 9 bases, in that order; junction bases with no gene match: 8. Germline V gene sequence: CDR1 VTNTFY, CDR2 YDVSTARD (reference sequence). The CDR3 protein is CATWDRRRCKKLF. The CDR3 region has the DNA TGTGCCACCTGGGACAGGCGCCGCTGTAAGAAACTCTTT.